This T cell receptor beta chain was sequenced during a study of a mutant IDH1 vaccine in newly diagnosed glioma. Turning to the study itself: The patients received vaccinations eight times, in weeks 1, 3, 5, 7, 11, 15, 19 and 23. Beginning 4-6 weeks after radiotherapy alone, or with temozolomide cycles, vaccination took place. Whole-study results and caveats: With respect to changes in top peripheral T cell clonotypes, pseudoprogression seemed unrelated. Vaccination induced immune responses in around 93% of patients.

The time point is: week 11, during vaccination. Vaccination comprised doses that each held 300 ug of mutant IDH1 20-mer peptide, plus topical imiquimod. The ends were cut back, 5 bases at V and 0 bases at J, with 10 bases in the middle. Germline values: CDR1 SGHTA, CDR2 FQGNSA. The CDR3 has 14 amino acids. With respect to this clone: The antigen is not known. The sample carries other DNA sequences with the same CDR3.

Only in-frame clones appear in the TCRdb table, and some are missing; sequencing was by immunoSEQ multiplex PCR. The profile covers some 130,000 clones, with over 75% appearing a single time and 4.5% to 7% taken by the ten largest. This TCR came from a middle-aged man with glioma. The source was PBMCs, collected from a glioma patient whose treatment included an IDH1 peptide vaccine. The V gene is TRBV7-2, the J gene TRBJ2-5, with TRBD2 as a possible D gene (6 bases). The CDR3 sequence: CASSPGTYQETQYF. The CDR3, as DNA: TGTGCCAGCAGCCCCGGGACTTACCAAGAGACCCAGTACTTC.